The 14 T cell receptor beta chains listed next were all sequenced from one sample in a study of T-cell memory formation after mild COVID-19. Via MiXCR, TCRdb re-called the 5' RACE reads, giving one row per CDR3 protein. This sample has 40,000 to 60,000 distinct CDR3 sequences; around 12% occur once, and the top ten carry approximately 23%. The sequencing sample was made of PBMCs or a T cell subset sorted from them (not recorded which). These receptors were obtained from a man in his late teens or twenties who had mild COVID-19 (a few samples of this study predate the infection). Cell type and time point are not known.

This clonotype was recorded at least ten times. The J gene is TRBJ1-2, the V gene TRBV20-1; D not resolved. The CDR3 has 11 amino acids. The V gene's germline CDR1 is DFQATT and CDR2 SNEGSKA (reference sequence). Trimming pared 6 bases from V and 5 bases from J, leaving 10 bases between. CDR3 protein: CSALSEYGYTF. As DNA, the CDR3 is TGCAGTGCCTTGAGCGAGTATGGCTACACCTTC.

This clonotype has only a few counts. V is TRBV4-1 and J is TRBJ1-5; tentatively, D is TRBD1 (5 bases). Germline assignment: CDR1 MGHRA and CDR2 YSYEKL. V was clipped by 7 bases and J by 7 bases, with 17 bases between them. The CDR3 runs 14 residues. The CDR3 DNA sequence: TGCGCCAGCACTCAGGGCCCTTCCAGGCAGCCCCAGCATTTT. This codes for CASTQGPSRQPQHF.

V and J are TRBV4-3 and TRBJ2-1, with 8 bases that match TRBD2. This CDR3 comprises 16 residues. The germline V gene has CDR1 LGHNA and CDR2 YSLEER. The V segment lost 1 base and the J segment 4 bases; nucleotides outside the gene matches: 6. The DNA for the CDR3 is TGCGCCAGCAGCCAAGCGGGGGGGTCCCTATACAATGAGCAGTTCTTC. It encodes CASSQAGGSLYNEQFF.

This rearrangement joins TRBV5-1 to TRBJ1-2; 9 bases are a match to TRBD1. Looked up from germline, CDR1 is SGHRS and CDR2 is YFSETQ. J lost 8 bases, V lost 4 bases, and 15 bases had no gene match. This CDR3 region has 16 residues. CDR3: CASSPLPGQGAGGYTF. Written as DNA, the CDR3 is TGCGCCAGCAGCCCGTTACCGGGACAGGGAGCAGGAGGCTACACCTTC. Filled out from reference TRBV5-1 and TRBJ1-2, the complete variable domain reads KAGVTQTPRYLIKTRGQQVTLSCSPISGHRSVSWYQQTPGQGLQFLFEYFSETQRNKGNFPGRFSGRQFSNSRSEMNVSTLELGDSALYLCASSPLPGQGAGGYTFGSGTRLTVV.

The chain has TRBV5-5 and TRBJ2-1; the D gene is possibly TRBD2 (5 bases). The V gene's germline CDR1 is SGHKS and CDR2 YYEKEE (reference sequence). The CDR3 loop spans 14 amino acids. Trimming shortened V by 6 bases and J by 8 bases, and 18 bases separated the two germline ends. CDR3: CASNLAWGSHEQFF. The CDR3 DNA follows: TGTGCCAGCAACCTAGCTTGGGGATCTCATGAGCAGTTCTTC.

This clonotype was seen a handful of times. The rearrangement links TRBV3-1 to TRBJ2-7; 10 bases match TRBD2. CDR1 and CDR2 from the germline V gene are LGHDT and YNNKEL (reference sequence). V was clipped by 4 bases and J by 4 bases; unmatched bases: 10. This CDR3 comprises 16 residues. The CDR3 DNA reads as TGTGCCAGCAGCCCCCATAGCGGGGGGATATTGTACGAGCAGTACTTC. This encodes CASSPHSGGILYEQYF.

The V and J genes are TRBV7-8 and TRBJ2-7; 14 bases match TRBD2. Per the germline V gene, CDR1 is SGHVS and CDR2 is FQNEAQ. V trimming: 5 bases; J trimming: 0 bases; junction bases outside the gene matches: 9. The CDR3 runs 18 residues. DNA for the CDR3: TGTGCCAGCAGCCTAAGGACTAGCGGGGGGCCAAACTCCTACGAGCAGTACTTC. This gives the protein CASSLRTSGGPNSYEQYF.

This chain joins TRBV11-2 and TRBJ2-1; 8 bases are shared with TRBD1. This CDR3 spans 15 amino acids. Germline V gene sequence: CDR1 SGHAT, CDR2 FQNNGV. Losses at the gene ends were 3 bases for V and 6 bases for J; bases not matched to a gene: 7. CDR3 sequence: CASSFTGGVGNEQFF. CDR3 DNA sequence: TGTGCCAGCAGCTTTACAGGGGGAGTTGGCAATGAGCAGTTCTTC.

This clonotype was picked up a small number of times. The CDR3 here is CASSPDGPGAFF. The CDR3 DNA follows: TGTGCCAGCTCACCCGATGGTCCCGGGGCTTTCTTT. The rearrangement links TRBV18 to TRBJ1-1; D gene ambiguous. The germline CDR1 and CDR2 sequences are KGHSH and LQKENI. The CDR3 consists of 12 residues. The V end was cut by 3 bases, the J end by 11 bases, with 13 bases between.

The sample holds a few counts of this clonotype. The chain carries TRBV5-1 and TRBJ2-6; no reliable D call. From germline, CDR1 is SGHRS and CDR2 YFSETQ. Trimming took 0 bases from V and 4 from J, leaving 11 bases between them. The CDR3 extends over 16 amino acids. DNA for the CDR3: TGCGCCAGCAGCTTGGATCTGCGACGCGGGGCCAACGTCCTGACTTTC. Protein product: CASSLDLRRGANVLTF.

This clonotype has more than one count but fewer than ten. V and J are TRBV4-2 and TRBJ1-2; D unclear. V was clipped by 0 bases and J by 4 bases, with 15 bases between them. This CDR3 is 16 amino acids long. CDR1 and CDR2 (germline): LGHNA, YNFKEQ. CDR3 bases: TGTGCCAGCAGCCAAGATTCCGCGGGAGGCAGCTATGGCTACACCTTC. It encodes CASSQDSAGGSYGYTF.

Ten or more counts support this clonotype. This chain's CDR3 is CASSRGELLNEQFF. DNA of the CDR3: TGTGCCAGCAGCCGAGGGGAGCTCTTGAATGAGCAGTTCTTC. The chain is built from TRBV7-2 and TRBJ2-1; D tentatively reads TRBD1 or TRBD2 (5 bases each). This CDR3 comprises 14 residues. Trimming took off 5 bases at V and 7 bases at J, with 15 bases between the two ends. The germline CDR1 and CDR2 sequences are SGHTA and FQGNSA.

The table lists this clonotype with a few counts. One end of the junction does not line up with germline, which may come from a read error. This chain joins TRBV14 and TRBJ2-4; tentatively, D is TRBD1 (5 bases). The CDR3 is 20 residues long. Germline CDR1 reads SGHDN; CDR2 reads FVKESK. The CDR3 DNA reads TGTGCCAGCAGTCAAGCTATTGGGTCAGGGCGAGAACTAGCCAAAAACATTCAGTACTTC. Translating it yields CASSQAIGSGRELAKNIQYF.

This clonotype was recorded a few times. The CDR3 loop is CASRPRAGNTIYF. CDR3 DNA: TGTGCCAGCAGGCCACGGGCTGGAAACACCATATATTTT. The chain has TRBV27 and TRBJ1-3; no clear D gene. The V end was cut by 6 bases, the J end by 2 bases, with 8 bases between. CDR1 is MNHEY and CDR2 is SMNVEV in the germline V gene (reference sequence). This CDR3 is built from 13 residues.